The clone carrying this T cell receptor (beta chain) was detected only once. The source of the sample is a study of radiotherapy plus CTLA-4 blockade in lung cancer. Produced via immunoSEQ multiplex PCR; TCRdb's table is partial and in-frame only. The data show some 30,000 clones, roughly three quarters seen once. Losses at the gene ends were 3 bases for V and 8 bases for J; bases not matched to a gene: 5. This CDR3 spans 14 amino acids. Germline loops: CDR1 SEHNR, CDR2 FQNEAQ (reference sequence). The V and J genes are TRBV7-9 and TRBJ2-1; the match to TRBD1 covers 9 bases. The receptor was isolated from a human donor with non-small cell lung cancer that progressed on radiotherapy plus ipilimumab. This specimen consisted of peripheral blood, obtained from a patient treated with radiotherapy plus ipilimumab. CDR3 coding DNA: TGTGCCAGCAGCTTCGGACAGGGGATCGATGAGCAGTTCTTC. It encodes CASSFGQGIDEQFF.